The clone carrying this TCR beta chain was seen more than once but under ten times. Its cognate antigen is unknown. The CDR3 is 15 residues long. Trimming removed 2 bases from V and 1 base from J, with 8 bases in between. Germline CDR1 and CDR2: SGHDN and FVKESK. These data come from a study of early T cells in non-severe SARS-CoV-2 infection. Findings and limits, study-wide: VDJdb matching skewed toward anti-spike CD8 responses, missing private and CD4 specificities.

Each cDNA molecule carried a unique molecular identifier. TCRdb fed the 5' RACE reads into MiXCR, producing one record per CDR3 protein. Among 60,000 to 75,000 distinct CDR3 sequences, about 12% were seen once, and the ten largest hold 4.5%. What was sequenced was whole blood. The receptor was derived from an adult who was a healthcare worker with PCR-confirmed SARS-CoV-2 infection or an uninfected control (not recorded which). V and J are TRBV14 and TRBJ2-2; D call uncertain. The CDR3 bases are TGTGCCAGCAGCCAACTAGGTCAGAACACCGGGGAGCTGTTTTTT. This codes for CASSQLGQNTGELFF.